The next 24 T cell receptor beta chains were all read from a single sample in a study of OX40 agonist ivuxolimab in advanced cancers. This table comes from immunoSEQ multiplex PCR, and its TCRdb copy is limited to in-frame clones, with some not included. The sample gives around 26,000 clones, 79% of which show up once; under 30% is in the top ten. The sample consisted of CD4+ or CD8+ T cells sorted from blood, taken in a trial of the OX40 agonist ivuxolimab. The receptor set was obtained from an adult with an advanced solid tumor such as melanoma, head and neck, liver or kidney cancer.

The V gene is TRBV29-1, the J gene TRBJ2-7; 8 nucleotides line up with TRBD2. The length of the CDR3 is 16 residues. Germline assignment: CDR1 SQVTM and CDR2 ANQGSEA. V lost 0 bases, J lost 0 bases, and 7 bases stayed unmatched. CDR3 residues: CSVEDPTSGNSYEQYF. CDR3 DNA sequence: TGCAGCGTTGAAGACCCTACTAGCGGTAACTCCTACGAGCAGTACTTC.

V is TRBV6-6 and J is TRBJ2-7; D unresolved. Trimming took 0 bases from V and 3 from J, leaving 6 bases between them. CDR3 length: 13 residues. CDR1 is MNHNY and CDR2 is SVGAGI in the germline V gene (reference sequence). CDR3 loop: CASSYSTGYEQYF. The CDR3 DNA reads as TGTGCCAGCAGTTACTCGACGGGCTACGAGCAGTACTTC.

The chain recombines TRBV10-2 with TRBJ2-2; a weak D match, TRBD2 (6 bases). V lost 7 bases to trimming and J lost 6 bases, with 15 bases between them. This CDR3 is 14 amino acids long. Germline loops: CDR1 WSHSY, CDR2 SAAADI. CDR3 DNA: TGCGCCAGCAATCACCGGGGGACGGCCGGGGAGCTGTTTTTT. The encoded protein is CASNHRGTAGELFF.

The chain has TRBV6-6 and TRBJ2-1; 7 bases line up with TRBD2. Trimming took 2 bases from V and 8 from J; bases not matched to a gene: 0. Germline values: CDR1 MNHNY, CDR2 SVGAGI (reference sequence). The CDR3 length is 12 residues. The CDR3 region has the DNA TGTGCCAGCAGTTACGCGGGGGATGAGCAGTTCTTC. Translation: CASSYAGDEQFF.

The rearrangement uses TRBV29-1 and TRBJ2-3, with 7 bases lining up with TRBD2. V gave up 2 bases and J gave up 2 bases; unmatched junction bases: 4. From germline, CDR1 is SQVTM and CDR2 ANQGSEA. The CDR3 is made up of 14 amino acids. CDR3 residues: CSVEWLADTDTQYF. In DNA form, the CDR3 reads TGCAGCGTTGAATGGCTAGCGGACACAGATACGCAGTATTTT.

This clone is hyperexpanded by share. The J gene is TRBJ2-1, the V gene TRBV25-1, with D perhaps assigned TRBD1 or TRBD2 (7 bases each). V lost 4 bases to trimming and J lost 5 bases, with 15 bases between them. Looked up from germline, CDR1 is MGHDK and CDR2 is SYGVNS. The CDR3 is made up of 15 amino acids. CDR3 in DNA: TGTGCCAGCAGTGTAGGAGCGGGGACAGACAATGAGCAGTTCTTC. This translates into CASSVGAGTDNEQFF.

This chain connects TRBV6-1 to TRBJ2-7, with 7 bases lining up with TRBD1. Germline loops: CDR1 MNHNS, CDR2 SASEGT. The CDR3 sequence is 15 residues long. The V segment lost 5 bases and the J segment 4 bases; nucleotides outside the gene matches: 11. CDR3 coding DNA: TGTGCCAGCAGTAATAGGGGACAGAACTCTTACGAGCAGTACTTC. Amino acid sequence: CASSNRGQNSYEQYF.

The chain carries TRBV28 and TRBJ2-3; maybe TRBD2 (5 bases). V was pared by 3 bases and J by 0 bases, with 16 bases between. CDR3 length: 17 residues. Germline lookup yields CDR1 MDHEN and CDR2 SYDVKM. The CDR3 sequence: CASSFSPAGDSTDTQYF. CDR3 bases: TGTGCCAGCAGTTTTTCGCCGGCCGGGGATAGCACAGATACGCAGTATTTT. Full variable domain (outside the CDR3, taken from reference TRBV28 and TRBJ2-3): DVKVTQSSRYLVKRTGEKVFLECVQDMDHENMFWYRQDPGLGLRLIYFSYDVKMKEKGDIPEGYSVSREKKERFSLILESASTNQTSMYLCASSFSPAGDSTDTQYFGPGTRLTVL.

V is TRBV5-1 and J is TRBJ2-7; 7 bases map to TRBD1. Germline-derived CDR1 and CDR2 are SGHRS and YFSETQ. The CDR3 has 16 residues. The trim removed 3 bases at V and 0 bases at J, leaving 9 bases unmatched. The CDR3 loop is CASSSDPRDSSYEQYF. DNA of the CDR3: TGCGCCAGCAGCTCTGATCCCCGGGACAGCTCCTACGAGCAGTACTTC. Variable domain in full (rest from reference TRBV5-1 and TRBJ2-7): KAGVTQTPRYLIKTRGQQVTLSCSPISGHRSVSWYQQTPGQGLQFLFEYFSETQRNKGNFPGRFSGRQFSNSRSEMNVSTLELGDSALYLCASSSDPRDSSYEQYFGPGTRLTVT.

The gene calls are TRBV9 and TRBJ2-3; D not resolved. Germline CDR1 is SGDLS and CDR2 is YYNGEE. This CDR3 comprises 14 residues. V gave up 0 bases and J gave up 5 bases, with 10 bases separating them. CDR3 nucleotide sequence: TGTGCCAGCAGCGTAGAAACAGTTCAAGATACGCAGTATTTT. Amino acids: CASSVETVQDTQYF.

This clone has ten or more counts. V is TRBV5-6 and J is TRBJ1-2, with 8 bases lining up with TRBD1. Germline V gives CDR1 SGHDT, CDR2 YYEEEE. V shed 4 bases, J shed 4 bases, and the junction held 6 bases outside the gene matches. This CDR3 is built from 14 residues. CDR3 DNA sequence: TGTGCCAGCAGCCCCGGGACAGGACTCTATGGCTACACCTTC. The encoded protein is CASSPGTGLYGYTF.

The J gene is TRBJ2-3, the V gene TRBV7-6; D remains ambiguous. The ends were cut back, 3 bases at V and 3 bases at J, with 1 base in the middle. The CDR3 has 11 residues. The germline CDR1 and CDR2 sequences are SGHVS and FNYEAQ. DNA of the CDR3: TGTGCCAGCAGCTTGACAGATACGCAGTATTTT. It is translated as CASSLTDTQYF.

This chain connects TRBV19 to TRBJ2-3; TRBD2 matches 10 bases. Germline CDR1 reads LNHDA; CDR2 reads SQIVND (reference sequence). With V trimmed by 6 bases and J by 1 base, 13 bases remained unmatched. This CDR3 region has 18 residues. CDR3 coding DNA: TGTGCCAGTAGCCCCCCCGGGACTAGCGTTTCGGGCACAGATACGCAGTATTTT. Its protein product is CASSPPGTSVSGTDTQYF.

This clone was counted once. The rearrangement links TRBV6-5 to TRBJ1-5, with D maybe TRBD1 (5 bases). The CDR3 covers 14 residues. Looked up from germline, CDR1 is MNHEY and CDR2 is SVGAGI. Trimming pared 5 bases from V and 5 bases from J, leaving 13 bases between. The CDR3 DNA reads TGTGCCAGCAGTCAAAGACAGCTCTATCAGCCCCAGCATTTT. This sequence encodes CASSQRQLYQPQHF.

The chain combines TRBV7-3 with TRBJ2-1; D not resolved. CDR1 is SGHTA and CDR2 is FQGTGA in the germline V gene. The CDR3 spans 14 residues. Trimming left V 1 base short and J 8 bases short, with 12 bases between. The CDR3 here is CASSLNVGRDEQFF. The DNA for the CDR3 is TGTGCCAGCAGCTTAAACGTAGGTAGGGATGAGCAGTTCTTC.

The CDR3 DNA reads TGTGCCAGCAGCACGACAGGGAATGTCGCAGATACGCAGTATTTT. Protein product: CASSTTGNVADTQYF. The V call is TRBV9, the J call TRBJ2-3; 7 bases agree with TRBD1. From germline, CDR1 is SGDLS and CDR2 YYNGEE. There are 15 residues in the CDR3. Trimming cost V 4 bases and J 4 bases; bases outside gene matches: 9.

The rearrangement joins TRBV30 to TRBJ2-6; the match to TRBD1 covers 9 bases. The trim removed 4 bases at V and 0 bases at J, leaving 4 bases unmatched. Per the germline V gene, CDR1 is GTSNPN and CDR2 is SVGIG (reference sequence). This CDR3 spans 16 amino acids. The CDR3, as DNA: TGTGCCTGGATGACAGGGGGTATCTCTGGGGCCAACGTCCTGACTTTC. Protein: CAWMTGGISGANVLTF.

CDR3 sequence reads: CASSPYPANEQFF. The CDR3 nucleotides read TGTGCCAGCAGCCCCTATCCTGCCAATGAGCAGTTCTTC. This chain uses TRBV9 with TRBJ2-1; no firm D call. V was cut by 4 bases and J by 6 bases, with 11 bases left in between. CDR1 is SGDLS and CDR2 is YYNGEE in the germline V gene. The CDR3 has 13 amino acids.

The chain recombines TRBV6-4 with TRBJ2-1; 14 bases align to TRBD2. From germline, CDR1 is MRHNA and CDR2 SNTAGT. The J segment lost 9 bases and the V segment lost 5 bases, leaving 3 bases of the junction unmatched. This CDR3 is 14 amino acids long. Here the CDR3 DNA reads TGTGCCAGCAGTCGACTAGCGGGAGGGAGTGAGCAGTTCTTC. This gives the protein CASSRLAGGSEQFF.

J is TRBJ2-7 and V is TRBV7-9; 7 positions match TRBD1. Trimming at V came to 3 bases and at J to 4 bases, leaving 9 bases not matched to a gene. This CDR3 is 15 amino acids long. From germline, CDR1 is SEHNR and CDR2 FQNEAQ (reference sequence). CDR3 nucleotide sequence: TGTGCCAGCAGCTTCTCAGGGGGACACCCTTACGAGCAGTACTTC. It encodes CASSFSGGHPYEQYF.

V and J are TRBV2 and TRBJ1-1; D is unresolved. The CDR3 has 16 residues. Germline V CDR1 and CDR2: SNHLY, FYNNEI. V was clipped by 7 bases and J by 1 base, with 19 bases between them. The DNA of the CDR3 is TGTGCCAGCAACGACCCTAGACATCCCTCGAACACTGAAGCTTTCTTT. Protein: CASNDPRHPSNTEAFF.

V and J are TRBV27 and TRBJ2-7, with 9 bases that match TRBD2. The CDR3 contains 17 residues. The germline V gene has CDR1 MNHEY and CDR2 SMNVEV (reference sequence). V was pared by 6 bases and J by 5 bases, with 17 bases of the junction left unmatched. CDR3 sequence (DNA): TGTGCCAGCAGCGTAGAAGTGGAGGTAGCGGGAGTCGACGAGCAGTACTTC. Translation: CASSVEVEVAGVDEQYF.

The chain recombines TRBV7-3 with TRBJ1-6; D is undetermined. V lost 6 bases, J lost 8 bases, and 14 bases lay in between. From germline, CDR1 is SGHTA and CDR2 FQGTGA. The CDR3 runs to 14 residues. The CDR3 is CASRLGSLDSPLHF. For the CDR3, the DNA is TGTGCCAGCAGGCTTGGGTCCCTCGATTCACCCCTCCACTTT.

The genes are TRBV4-2 and TRBJ2-5; 8 bases are a match to TRBD2. The CDR3 extends over 19 amino acids. V gave up 0 bases and J gave up 0 bases; unmatched junction bases: 12. CDR1 LGHNA and CDR2 YNFKEQ come from the germline V gene. CDR3 coding DNA: TGTGCCAGCAGCCAAGAATTCCCCCCCAGGACTAGCCACCAAGAGACCCAGTACTTC. Translating gives CASSQEFPPRTSHQETQYF.